This TCR beta chain derives from a study of cytomegalovirus exposure and HLA in healthy donors. Study background: In an earlier analysis, around 120 million unique TCR beta sequences were found from approximately 190 million T cells. Genetic ancestry analysis placed around 76% of the 398 donors that were genotyped in the Caucasian-associated cluster.

With 60 Vbeta and 13 Jbeta primers, the PCR was carried out. Data came from immunoSEQ multiplex PCR; TCRdb stores just in-frame clones and leaves some out. Among over 95,000 clones listed, approximately 74% were seen once. The V gene end was trimmed by 4 bases and the J gene end by 3 bases; junction bases not matched to a gene: 5. There are 15 residues in the CDR3. Germline V gene data show CDR1 as KGHSH and CDR2 as LQKENI. The receptor's source is a woman between 40 and 50 years old in good health and CMV-seropositive. The rearrangement links TRBV18 to TRBJ2-1; 8 positions agree with TRBD1. The sample comprised PBMCs. The CDR3 is CASSQGTGSYNEQFF. The CDR3 DNA sequence: TGTGCCAGCTCACAGGGGACAGGAAGCTACAATGAGCAGTTCTTC.